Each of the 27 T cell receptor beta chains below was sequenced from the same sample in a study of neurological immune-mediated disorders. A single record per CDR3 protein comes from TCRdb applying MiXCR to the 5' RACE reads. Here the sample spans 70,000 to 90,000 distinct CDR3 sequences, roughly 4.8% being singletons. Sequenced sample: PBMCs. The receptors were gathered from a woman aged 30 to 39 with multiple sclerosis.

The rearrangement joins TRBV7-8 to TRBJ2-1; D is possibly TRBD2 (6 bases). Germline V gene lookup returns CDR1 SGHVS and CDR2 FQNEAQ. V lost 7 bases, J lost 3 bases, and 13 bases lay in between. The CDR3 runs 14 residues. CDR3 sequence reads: CASKLAPLYNEQFF. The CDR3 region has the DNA TGTGCCAGCAAGCTAGCGCCTCTCTACAATGAGCAGTTCTTC.

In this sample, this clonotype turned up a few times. The CDR3 region is CASSQGGGRDEQFF. CDR3 DNA: TGTGCCAGCAGCCAAGGAGGGGGGAGGGATGAGCAGTTCTTC. The genes are TRBV4-2 and TRBJ2-1; tentatively, D is TRBD2 (7 bases). Trimming took off 1 base at V and 8 bases at J, with 12 bases between the two ends. The CDR3 runs 14 residues. The germline CDR1 and CDR2 sequences are LGHNA and YNFKEQ.

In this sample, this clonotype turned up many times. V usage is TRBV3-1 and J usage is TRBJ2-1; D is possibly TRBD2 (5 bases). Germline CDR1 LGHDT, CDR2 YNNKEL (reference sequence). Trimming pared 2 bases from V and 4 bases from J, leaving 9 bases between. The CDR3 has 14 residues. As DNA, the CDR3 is TGTGCCAGCAGCCAACCTAGCAGTTACAATGAGCAGTTCTTC. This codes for CASSQPSSYNEQFF.

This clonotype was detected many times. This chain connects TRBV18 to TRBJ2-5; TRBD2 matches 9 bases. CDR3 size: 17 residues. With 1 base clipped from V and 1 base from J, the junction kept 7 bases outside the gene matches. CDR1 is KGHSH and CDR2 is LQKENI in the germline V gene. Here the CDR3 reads CASSPLPLAGAQETQYF. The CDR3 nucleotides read TGTGCCAGCTCACCACTCCCGTTAGCGGGGGCCCAAGAGACCCAGTACTTC.

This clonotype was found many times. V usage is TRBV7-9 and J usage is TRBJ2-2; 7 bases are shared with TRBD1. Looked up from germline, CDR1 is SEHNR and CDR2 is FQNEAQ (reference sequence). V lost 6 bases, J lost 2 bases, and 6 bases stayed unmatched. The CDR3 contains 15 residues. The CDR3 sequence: CASRSTGANTGELFF. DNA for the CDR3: TGTGCCAGCAGGAGTACAGGGGCCAACACCGGGGAGCTGTTTTTT. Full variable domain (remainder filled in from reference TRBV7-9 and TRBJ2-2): DTGVSQNPRHKITKRGQNVTFRCDPISEHNRLYWYRQTLGQGPEFLTYFQNEAQLEKSRLLSDRFSAERPKGSFSTLEIQRTEQGDSAMYLCASRSTGANTGELFFGEGSRLTVL.

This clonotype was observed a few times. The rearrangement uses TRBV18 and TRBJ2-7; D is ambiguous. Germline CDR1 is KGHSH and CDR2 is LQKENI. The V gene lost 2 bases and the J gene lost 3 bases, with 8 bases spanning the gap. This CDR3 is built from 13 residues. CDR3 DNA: TGTGCCAGCTCACCAAGTGGGGACTACGAGCAGTACTTC. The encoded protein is CASSPSGDYEQYF.

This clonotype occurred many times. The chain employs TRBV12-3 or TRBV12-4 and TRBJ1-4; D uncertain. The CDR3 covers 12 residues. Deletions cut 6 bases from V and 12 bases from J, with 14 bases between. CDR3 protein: CASRTMGRELFF. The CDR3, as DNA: TGTGCCAGCAGGACGATGGGGAGGGAACTGTTTTTT.

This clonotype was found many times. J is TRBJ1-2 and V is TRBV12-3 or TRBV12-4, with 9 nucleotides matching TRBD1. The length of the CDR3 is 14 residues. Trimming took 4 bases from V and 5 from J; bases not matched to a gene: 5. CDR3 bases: TGTGCCAGCAGTTCCACGGGACAGGGTTATGGCTACACCTTC. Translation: CASSSTGQGYGYTF.

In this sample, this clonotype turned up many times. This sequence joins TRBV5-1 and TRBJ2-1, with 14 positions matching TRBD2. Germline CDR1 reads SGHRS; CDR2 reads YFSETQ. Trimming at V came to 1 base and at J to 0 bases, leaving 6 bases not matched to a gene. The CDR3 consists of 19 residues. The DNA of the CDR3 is TGCGCCAGCAGCTTGTACCGACTAGCGGGAGGGAGCTCCTACAATGAGCAGTTCTTC. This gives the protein CASSLYRLAGGSSYNEQFF.

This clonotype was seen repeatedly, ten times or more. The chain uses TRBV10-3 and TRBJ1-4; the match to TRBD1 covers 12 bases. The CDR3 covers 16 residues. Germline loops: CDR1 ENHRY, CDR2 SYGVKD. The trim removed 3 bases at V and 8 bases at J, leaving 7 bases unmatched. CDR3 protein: CAISDRSGTGGEKLFF. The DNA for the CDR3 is TGTGCCATCAGTGACCGGTCGGGGACAGGGGGCGAAAAACTGTTTTTT.

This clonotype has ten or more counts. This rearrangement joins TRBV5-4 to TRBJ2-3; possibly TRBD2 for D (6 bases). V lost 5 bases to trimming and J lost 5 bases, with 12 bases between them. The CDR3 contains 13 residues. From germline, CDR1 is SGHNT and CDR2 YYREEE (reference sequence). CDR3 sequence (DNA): TGTGCCAGCAGACCAACCGGGGGAGATACGCAGTATTTT. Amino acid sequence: CASRPTGGDTQYF.

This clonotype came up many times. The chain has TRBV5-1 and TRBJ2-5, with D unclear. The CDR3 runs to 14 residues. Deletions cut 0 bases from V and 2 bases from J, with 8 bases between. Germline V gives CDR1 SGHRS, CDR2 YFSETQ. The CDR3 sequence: CASSLGTQQETQYF. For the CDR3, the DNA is TGCGCCAGCAGCTTGGGTACACAACAAGAGACCCAGTACTTC. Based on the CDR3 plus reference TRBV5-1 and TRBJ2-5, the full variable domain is KAGVTQTPRYLIKTRGQQVTLSCSPISGHRSVSWYQQTPGQGLQFLFEYFSETQRNKGNFPGRFSGRQFSNSRSEMNVSTLELGDSALYLCASSLGTQQETQYFGPGTRLLVL.

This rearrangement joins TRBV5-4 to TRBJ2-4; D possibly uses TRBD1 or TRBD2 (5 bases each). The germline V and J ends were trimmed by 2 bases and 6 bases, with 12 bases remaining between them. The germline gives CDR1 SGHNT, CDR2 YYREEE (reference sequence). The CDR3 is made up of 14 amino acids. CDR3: CASSFPGRGNIQYF. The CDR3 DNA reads TGTGCCAGCAGCTTCCCGGGACGGGGAAACATTCAGTACTTC.

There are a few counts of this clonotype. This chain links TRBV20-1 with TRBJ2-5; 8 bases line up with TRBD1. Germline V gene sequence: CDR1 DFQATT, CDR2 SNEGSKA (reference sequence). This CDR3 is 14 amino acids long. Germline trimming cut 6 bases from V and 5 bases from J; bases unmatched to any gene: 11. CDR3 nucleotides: TGCAGTGCGAATACAGGGGGAGGTCGGGAGACCCAGTACTTC. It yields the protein CSANTGGGRETQYF.

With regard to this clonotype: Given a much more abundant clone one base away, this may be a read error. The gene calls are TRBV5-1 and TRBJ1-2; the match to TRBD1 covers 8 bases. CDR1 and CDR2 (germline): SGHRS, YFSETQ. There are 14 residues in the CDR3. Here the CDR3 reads CASSHGTGVSLPFF. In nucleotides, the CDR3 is TGCGCCAGCAGCCACGGGACAGGAGTTTCTCTTCCCTTCTTC.

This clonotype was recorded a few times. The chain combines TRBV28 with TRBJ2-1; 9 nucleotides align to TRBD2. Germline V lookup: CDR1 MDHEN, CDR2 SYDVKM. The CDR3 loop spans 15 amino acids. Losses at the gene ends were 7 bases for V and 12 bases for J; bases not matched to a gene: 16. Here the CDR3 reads CASITGSGRIFRQFF. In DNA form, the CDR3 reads TGTGCCAGCATCACGGGTAGCGGGAGAATCTTCAGGCAGTTCTTC. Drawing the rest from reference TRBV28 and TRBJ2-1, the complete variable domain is DVKVTQSSRYLVKRTGEKVFLECVQDMDHENMFWYRQDPGLGLRLIYFSYDVKMKEKGDIPEGYSVSREKKERFSLILESASTNQTSMYLCASITGSGRIFRQFFGPGTRLTVL.

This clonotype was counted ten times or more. The chain's CDR3 is CASSPATAGGRNEQFF. DNA of the CDR3: TGTGCCAGCAGTCCTGCTACAGCGGGAGGGAGGAATGAGCAGTTCTTC. The chain joins TRBV28 to TRBJ2-1, with 10 nucleotides matching TRBD2. J gave up 7 bases and V 5 bases, and 11 bases lay outside the gene matches. CDR3 size: 16 residues. Germline V gives CDR1 MDHEN, CDR2 SYDVKM.

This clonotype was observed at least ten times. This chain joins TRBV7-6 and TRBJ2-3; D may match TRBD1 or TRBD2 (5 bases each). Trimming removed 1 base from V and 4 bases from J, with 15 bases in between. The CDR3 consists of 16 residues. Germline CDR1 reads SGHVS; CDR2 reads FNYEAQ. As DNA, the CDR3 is TGTGCCAGCAGCTTAGGGGGCCAGGGAGTACCAGATACGCAGTATTTT. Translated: CASSLGGQGVPDTQYF.

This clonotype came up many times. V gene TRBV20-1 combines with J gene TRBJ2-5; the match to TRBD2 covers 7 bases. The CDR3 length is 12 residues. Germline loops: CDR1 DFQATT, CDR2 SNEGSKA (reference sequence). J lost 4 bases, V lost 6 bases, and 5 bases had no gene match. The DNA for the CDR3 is TGCAGTGCGCAGGGACTACCAGAGACCCAGTACTTC. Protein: CSAQGLPETQYF.

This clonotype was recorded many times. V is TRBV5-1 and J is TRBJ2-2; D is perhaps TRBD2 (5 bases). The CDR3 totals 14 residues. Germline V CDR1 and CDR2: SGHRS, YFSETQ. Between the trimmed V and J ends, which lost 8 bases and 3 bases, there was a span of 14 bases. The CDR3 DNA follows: TGCGCCAGTACACGAGGGTCGGACACCGGGGAGCTGTTTTTT. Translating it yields CASTRGSDTGELFF.

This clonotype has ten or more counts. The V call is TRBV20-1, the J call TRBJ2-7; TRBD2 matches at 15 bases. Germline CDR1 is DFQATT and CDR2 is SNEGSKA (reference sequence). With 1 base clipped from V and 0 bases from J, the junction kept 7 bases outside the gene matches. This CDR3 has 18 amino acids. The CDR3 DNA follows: TGCAGTGCTAGAGTCCGCGGGACTAGCGGGAGGCCCTCCTACGAGCAGTACTTC. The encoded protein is CSARVRGTSGRPSYEQYF.

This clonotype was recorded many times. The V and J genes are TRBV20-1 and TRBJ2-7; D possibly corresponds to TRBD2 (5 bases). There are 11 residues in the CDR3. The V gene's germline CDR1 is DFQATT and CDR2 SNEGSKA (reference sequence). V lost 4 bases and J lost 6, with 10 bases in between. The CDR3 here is CSATDEGEQYF. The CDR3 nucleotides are TGCAGTGCTACGGACGAGGGCGAGCAGTACTTC.

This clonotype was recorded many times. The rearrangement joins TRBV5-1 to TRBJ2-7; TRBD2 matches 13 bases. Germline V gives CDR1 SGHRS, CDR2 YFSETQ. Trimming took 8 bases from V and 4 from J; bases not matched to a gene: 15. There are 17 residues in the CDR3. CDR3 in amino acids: CASSRTSGSPVVYEQYF. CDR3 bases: TGCGCCAGTTCTAGGACTAGCGGGAGCCCTGTTGTTTACGAGCAGTACTTC.

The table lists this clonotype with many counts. In nucleotides, the CDR3 is TGCGCCAGCAGCTCCCTCCGGACACAAAACAATGAGCAGTTCTTC. It translates to CASSSLRTQNNEQFF. The chain uses TRBV5-1 and TRBJ2-1, with D perhaps TRBD1 (5 bases). V lost 3 bases to trimming and J lost 5 bases, with 15 bases between them. Looked up from germline, CDR1 is SGHRS and CDR2 is YFSETQ. The CDR3 extends over 15 amino acids.

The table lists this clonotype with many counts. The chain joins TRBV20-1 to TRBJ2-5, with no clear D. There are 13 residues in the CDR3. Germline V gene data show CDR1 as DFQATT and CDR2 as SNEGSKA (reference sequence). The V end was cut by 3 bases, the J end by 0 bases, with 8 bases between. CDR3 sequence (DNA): TGCAGTGCTAGCGGCAGATACCAAGAGACCCAGTACTTC. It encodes CSASGRYQETQYF.

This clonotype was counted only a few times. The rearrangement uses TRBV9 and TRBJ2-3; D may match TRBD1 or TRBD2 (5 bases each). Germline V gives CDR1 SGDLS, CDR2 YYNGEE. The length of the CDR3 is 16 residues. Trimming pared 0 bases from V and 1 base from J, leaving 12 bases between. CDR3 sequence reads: CASSVGHRGGTDTQYF. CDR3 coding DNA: TGTGCCAGCAGCGTAGGACATCGAGGGGGCACAGATACGCAGTATTTT.

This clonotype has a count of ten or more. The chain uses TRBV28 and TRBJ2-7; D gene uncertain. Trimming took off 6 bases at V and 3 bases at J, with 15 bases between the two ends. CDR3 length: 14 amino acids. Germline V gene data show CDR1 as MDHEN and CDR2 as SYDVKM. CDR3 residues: CASRWSRANYEQYF. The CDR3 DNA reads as TGTGCCAGCAGGTGGTCAAGGGCCAACTACGAGCAGTACTTC.